The present TCR beta chain was sequenced within a study of OX40 agonist ivuxolimab in advanced cancers. Across the whole study: 30% to 40% of patients had received prior checkpoint inhibitor therapy.

TCRdb's copy holds only in-frame clones and misses some; the assay was immunoSEQ multiplex PCR. Of 34,000 or so clones in the sample, roughly 80% were seen once. General study findings and limits: Relative to CD4+ cells, CD8+ T cells on average had more expanded clones.

Concerning this clone: No antigen is known for it.

Germline trimming cut 6 bases from V and 12 bases from J; bases unmatched to any gene: 8. The germline CDR1 and CDR2 sequences are WSHSY and SAAADI. CDR3 size: 12 residues. The gene calls are TRBV10-2 and TRBJ1-1, with 9 bases matching TRBD1. This sample comprised CD4+ or CD8+ T cells sorted from blood, obtained in a trial of the OX40 agonist ivuxolimab. This clonotype was obtained from an adult with an advanced solid tumor such as melanoma, head and neck, liver or kidney cancer. The CDR3 sequence: CASSRQGEETFF. The CDR3 DNA reads TGCGCCAGCAGCCGACAGGGGGAAGAAACTTTCTTT.